One sample yielded the 5 T cell receptor beta chains listed below, sequenced in a study of T cell changes during pregnancy in multiple sclerosis. TCRdb keeps only in-frame clones here, not all; method: immunoSEQ multiplex PCR. Counted here are 48,000 or so clones, approximately 92% occurring once; the ten biggest clones make up 0.91%. The input for sequencing was CD4+ T cells from peripheral blood mononuclear cells, taken in the second trimester of pregnancy. These TCRs come from a female donor in good health, enrolled as a control in a pregnancy study.

The chain recombines TRBV30 with TRBJ2-7; TRBD2 matches 8 bases. V was pared by 8 bases and J by 0 bases, with 6 bases of the junction left unmatched. Germline CDR1 reads GTSNPN; CDR2 reads SVGIG (reference sequence). The CDR3 is 13 residues long. In DNA, the CDR3 is TGTGCCGGACGACTAGCGAACTCCTACGAGCAGTACTTC. Its translation: CAGRLANSYEQYF. The full variable domain, completed using reference TRBV30 and TRBJ2-7, is SQTIHQWPATLVQPVGSPLSLECTVEGTSNPNLYWYRQAAGRGLQLLFYSVGIGQISSEVPQNLSASRPQDRQFILSSKKLLLSDSGFYLCAGRLANSYEQYFGPGTRLTVT.

The rearrangement joins TRBV7-2 to TRBJ1-4; 7 bases agree with TRBD1. Trimming removed 5 bases from V and 7 bases from J; junction bases left unmatched: 10. The CDR3 loop spans 15 amino acids. Per germline, CDR1 SGHTA and CDR2 FQGNSA. Here the CDR3 reads CASSAIGTAGEKLFF. DNA for the CDR3: TGTGCCAGCAGCGCGATCGGGACAGCTGGTGAAAAACTGTTTTTT.

The chain employs TRBV19 and TRBJ1-2; 8 bases are shared with TRBD1. CDR3 length: 13 residues. Trimming cost V 9 bases and J 5 bases; bases outside gene matches: 8. Germline CDR1 LNHDA, CDR2 SQIVND (reference sequence). CDR3 in DNA: TGTGCCAGCTCGGAGGGACAGGTGTATGGCTACACCTTC. It is translated as CASSEGQVYGYTF.

This clone appeared a single time. The V call is TRBV28, the J call TRBJ2-3, with unresolved D. This CDR3 spans 12 amino acids. Germline-derived CDR1 and CDR2 are MDHEN and SYDVKM. Trimming removed 1 base at V and 5 bases at J, with 4 bases between. The chain's CDR3 is CASSLSVDTQYF. The CDR3 DNA sequence: TGTGCCAGCAGTTTATCGGTAGATACGCAGTATTTT.

V gene TRBV7-6 combines with J gene TRBJ2-6; tentative D call: TRBD1 (5 bases). There are 16 residues in the CDR3. V shed 5 bases and J shed 0 bases, with 11 bases lying between them. The germline V gene encodes CDR1 SGHVS and CDR2 FNYEAQ. CDR3 amino acids: CASSTRQISGANVLTF. CDR3 in DNA: TGTGCCAGCAGCACCCGACAGATCTCTGGGGCCAACGTCCTGACTTTC.